This is a list of T cell receptor beta chains from one sample in a study of cytomegalovirus exposure and HLA in healthy donors. Libraries were prepared by immunoSEQ multiplex PCR; TCRdb keeps only in-frame clonotypes and omits some of them. The table records about 180,000 clones, about 79% of them present only once. Sequenced: PBMCs. The receptors were sampled from a man aged 40-49 years in good health and CMV-seropositive. Both conserved end residues are part of each CDR3. The D gene is left open where the match is weak. Rows may omit the clone size; those that give it use once, few, many or a size class.

J: TRBJ1-4; D: TRBD1; size: NA; V: TRBV7-9; CDR3: CASTDRGNEKLFF; DNA: TGTGCCAGTACCGACAGGGGTAATGAAAAACTGTTTTTT
J: TRBJ2-1; D: NA; size: NA; V: TRBV4-2; CDR3: CASSQLRAAVERDNEQFF; DNA: TGTGCCAGCAGCCAATTGAGGGCTGCGGTCGAAAGGGACAATGAGCAGTTCTTC
J: TRBJ1-1; D: NA; size: few; V: TRBV29-1; CDR3: CSVLRWTNTEAFF; DNA: TGCAGCGTTCTACGATGGACTAACACTGAAGCTTTCTTT
J: TRBJ2-7; D: TRBD2; size: NA; V: TRBV5-1; CDR3: CASSGVAGATYEQYF; DNA: TGCGCCAGCAGCGGAGTAGCGGGAGCTACCTACGAGCAGTACTTC
J: TRBJ2-7; D: NA; size: NA; V: TRBV21-1; CDR3: CASSKRGTGKPYEQYF; DNA: TGTGCCAGCAGCAAAAGAGGGACAGGCAAGCCCTACGAGCAGTACTTC
J: TRBJ2-3; D: TRBD2; size: NA; V: TRBV5-1; CDR3: CASSTGLAPDTQYF; DNA: TGCGCCAGCAGCACGGGACTAGCGCCAGATACGCAGTATTTT
J: TRBJ1-2; D: NA; size: NA; V: TRBV20-1; CDR3: CSATTVYGYTF; DNA: TGCAGTGCCACCACAGTCTATGGCTACACCTTC
J: TRBJ1-5; D: NA; size: NA; V: TRBV18; CDR3: CASSPTDNQPQHF; DNA: TGTGCCAGCTCACCGACAGACAATCAGCCCCAGCATTTT
J: TRBJ2-1; D: TRBD1; size: NA; V: TRBV27; CDR3: CASRPRYIWDRGYGNEQFF; DNA: TGTGCCAGCAGGCCGAGATACATTTGGGACAGGGGTTACGGCAATGAGCAGTTCTTC
J: TRBJ2-1; D: TRBD1; size: NA; V: TRBV27; CDR3: CATPTGDGSYNEQFF; DNA: TGTGCCACCCCGACAGGGGATGGGTCCTACAATGAGCAGTTCTTC
J: TRBJ2-7; D: NA; size: NA; V: TRBV19; CDR3: CASSEGYEQYF; DNA: TGTGCCAGTAGTGAGGGATACGAGCAGTACTTC
J: TRBJ2-3; D: NA; size: NA; V: TRBV27; CDR3: CASSRSGSTDTQYF; DNA: TGTGCCAGCAGTCGTAGCGGTAGCACAGATACGCAGTATTTT
J: TRBJ2-1; D: NA; size: few; V: TRBV19; CDR3: CASSMIAVSSYNEQFF; DNA: TGTGCCAGTAGTATGATTGCGGTTAGCTCCTACAATGAGCAGTTCTTC
J: TRBJ2-7; D: TRBD2; size: few; V: TRBV9; CDR3: CASSVTASGSPYEQYF; DNA: TGTGCCAGCAGCGTAACGGCTAGCGGGAGTCCCTACGAGCAGTACTTC
J: TRBJ2-1; D: NA; size: NA; V: TRBV6-5; CDR3: CASMRGSEQFF; DNA: TGTGCCAGCATGAGAGGGAGTGAGCAGTTCTTC